This is a list of T cell receptor beta chains from one sample in a study of cytomegalovirus exposure and HLA in healthy donors. Sequencing used immunoSEQ multiplex PCR; TCRdb keeps in-frame clones, though not all of them. This sample has approximately 120,000 clones, with more than 60% found just once. Sequencing was performed on PBMCs. All receptors come from a female donor in good health and CMV-seronegative. The CDR3 runs from the conserved cysteine through the conserved F or W. The D gene is left open where the match is weak. Expanded clones are given a class, and other clones once, few, many or no size at all.

clone_size d_call j_call cdr3_length v_call cdr3_nt cdr3_aa
. TRBD1 TRBJ2-1 16 TRBV10-3 TGTGCCATCAGTGGAATCCGGGACAGGGAGTACAATGAGCAGTTCTTC CAISGIRDREYNEQFF
. . TRBJ2-5 14 TRBV6-1 TGTGCCAGCAGTGAGGGGGGAAACCAAGAGACCCAGTACTTC CASSEGGNQETQYF
. . TRBJ2-2 12 TRBV19 TGTGCCGGGGCAAGGGACACCGGGGAGCTGTTTTTT CAGARDTGELFF
. TRBD2 TRBJ2-3 17 TRBV4-2 TGTGCCAGCAGCCAAGATCTAAGCGGGGGGGCCGTAGATACGCAGTATTTT CASSQDLSGGAVDTQYF
. TRBD2 TRBJ2-1 17 TRBV10-3 TGTGCCATCAGTGCCCGACTAGCGGGGAGCTCCTACAATGAGCAGTTCTTC CAISARLAGSSYNEQFF
. . TRBJ2-5 14 TRBV11-2 TGTGCCAGCAGCTTAGGCCCTACCCAAGAGACCCAGTACTTC CASSLGPTQETQYF
. . TRBJ2-7 11 TRBV20-1 TGCAGTGCTAGAAGACAGTACGAGCAGTACTTC CSARRQYEQYF
. . TRBJ1-2 15 TRBV19 TGTGCCAGTAGTATCCTGGGGGGGACCAACTATGGCTACACCTTC CASSILGGTNYGYTF
once . TRBJ2-7 14 TRBV5-4 TGTGCCAGCAGTTACTCAGGGGGGTTCTACGAGCAGTACTTC CASSYSGGFYEQYF
. . TRBJ2-2 15 TRBV7-7 TGTGCTAGCAGCCCCCCCGGGGGGCGCTTCGGGGAGCTGTTTTTT CASSPPGGRFGELFF
. . TRBJ1-5 15 TRBV19 TGTGCCAGTACCCCGGCGGGCGGAGGTGGTCAGCCCCAGCATTTT CASTPAGGGGQPQHF
. . TRBJ2-7 18 TRBV7-2 TGTGCCAGCAGCTTTCACCCCCTCAGAACACTTAGCTCCTACGAGCAGTACTTC CASSFHPLRTLSSYEQYF
. . TRBJ2-5 13 TRBV15 TGTGCCACCAGCAGTAGAGTGGAGGAGACCCAGTACTTC CATSSRVEETQYF
. TRBD1 TRBJ2-5 15 TRBV19 TGTGCCAGTAGTCCCCGACAGGGAAGGCAAGAGACCCAGTACTTC CASSPRQGRQETQYF
. TRBD2 TRBJ2-1 16 TRBV19 TGTGCCAGTAACCCGAGGGCTAGCGGGGCATACAATGAGCAGTTCTTC CASNPRASGAYNEQFF
. TRBD1 TRBJ1-1 14 TRBV11-2 TGTGCCAGCAGCTTACAGGGGGCCCGCACTGAAGCTTTCTTT CASSLQGARTEAFF
. TRBD1 TRBJ1-2 14 TRBV11-2 TGTGCCAGCAGCTTAGGCCGGGACAGGGGCGGCTACACCTTC CASSLGRDRGGYTF
once . TRBJ1-5 17 TRBV2 TGTGCCAGCAGTGAAAAAACTCACAGGAGGGGATGGCAGCCCCAGCATTTT CASSEKTHRRGWQPQHF
. . TRBJ2-5 16 TRBV4-2 TGTGCCAGCAGCCAAGATATTAACACCTCGTTAGAGACCCAGTACTTC CASSQDINTSLETQYF
. TRBD1 TRBJ2-3 14 TRBV7-9 TGTTCCAGCAGCTTACCCGGACAGGCTCCTACGCAGTATTTT CSSSLPGQAPTQYF
. TRBD1 TRBJ1-1 16 TRBV11-2 TGTGCCAGCAGCGTGGGGCTGACAGGGGGCTTTTCTGAAGCTTTCTTT CASSVGLTGGFSEAFF
. . TRBJ1-1 16 TRBV7-2 TGTGCCAGCAGCTTAGTGGTGGCAGGGCCTAACACTGAAGCTTTCTTT CASSLVVAGPNTEAFF
. TRBD1 TRBJ2-7 14 TRBV5-4 TGTGCCAGCAGCTTGGGGGACAGGGTAAACGAGCAGTACTTC CASSLGDRVNEQYF
few . TRBJ1-3 16 TRBV2 TGTGCCAGCAGTCAAAGACAGGTCGACTCTGGAAACACCATATATTTT CASSQRQVDSGNTIYF
. . TRBJ1-1 13 TRBV27 TGTGCCAGCAGTTTACGCAGGGGCACTGAAGCTTTCTTT CASSLRRGTEAFF
once TRBD1 TRBJ1-2 14 TRBV27 TGTGCCAGCAGTTTGAACAGGGGGTCCTATGGCTACACCTTC CASSLNRGSYGYTF
. . TRBJ2-2 15 TRBV6-6 TGTGCCAGCAGTTATGAGGTTGCGAACACCGGGGAGCTGTTTTTT CASSYEVANTGELFF